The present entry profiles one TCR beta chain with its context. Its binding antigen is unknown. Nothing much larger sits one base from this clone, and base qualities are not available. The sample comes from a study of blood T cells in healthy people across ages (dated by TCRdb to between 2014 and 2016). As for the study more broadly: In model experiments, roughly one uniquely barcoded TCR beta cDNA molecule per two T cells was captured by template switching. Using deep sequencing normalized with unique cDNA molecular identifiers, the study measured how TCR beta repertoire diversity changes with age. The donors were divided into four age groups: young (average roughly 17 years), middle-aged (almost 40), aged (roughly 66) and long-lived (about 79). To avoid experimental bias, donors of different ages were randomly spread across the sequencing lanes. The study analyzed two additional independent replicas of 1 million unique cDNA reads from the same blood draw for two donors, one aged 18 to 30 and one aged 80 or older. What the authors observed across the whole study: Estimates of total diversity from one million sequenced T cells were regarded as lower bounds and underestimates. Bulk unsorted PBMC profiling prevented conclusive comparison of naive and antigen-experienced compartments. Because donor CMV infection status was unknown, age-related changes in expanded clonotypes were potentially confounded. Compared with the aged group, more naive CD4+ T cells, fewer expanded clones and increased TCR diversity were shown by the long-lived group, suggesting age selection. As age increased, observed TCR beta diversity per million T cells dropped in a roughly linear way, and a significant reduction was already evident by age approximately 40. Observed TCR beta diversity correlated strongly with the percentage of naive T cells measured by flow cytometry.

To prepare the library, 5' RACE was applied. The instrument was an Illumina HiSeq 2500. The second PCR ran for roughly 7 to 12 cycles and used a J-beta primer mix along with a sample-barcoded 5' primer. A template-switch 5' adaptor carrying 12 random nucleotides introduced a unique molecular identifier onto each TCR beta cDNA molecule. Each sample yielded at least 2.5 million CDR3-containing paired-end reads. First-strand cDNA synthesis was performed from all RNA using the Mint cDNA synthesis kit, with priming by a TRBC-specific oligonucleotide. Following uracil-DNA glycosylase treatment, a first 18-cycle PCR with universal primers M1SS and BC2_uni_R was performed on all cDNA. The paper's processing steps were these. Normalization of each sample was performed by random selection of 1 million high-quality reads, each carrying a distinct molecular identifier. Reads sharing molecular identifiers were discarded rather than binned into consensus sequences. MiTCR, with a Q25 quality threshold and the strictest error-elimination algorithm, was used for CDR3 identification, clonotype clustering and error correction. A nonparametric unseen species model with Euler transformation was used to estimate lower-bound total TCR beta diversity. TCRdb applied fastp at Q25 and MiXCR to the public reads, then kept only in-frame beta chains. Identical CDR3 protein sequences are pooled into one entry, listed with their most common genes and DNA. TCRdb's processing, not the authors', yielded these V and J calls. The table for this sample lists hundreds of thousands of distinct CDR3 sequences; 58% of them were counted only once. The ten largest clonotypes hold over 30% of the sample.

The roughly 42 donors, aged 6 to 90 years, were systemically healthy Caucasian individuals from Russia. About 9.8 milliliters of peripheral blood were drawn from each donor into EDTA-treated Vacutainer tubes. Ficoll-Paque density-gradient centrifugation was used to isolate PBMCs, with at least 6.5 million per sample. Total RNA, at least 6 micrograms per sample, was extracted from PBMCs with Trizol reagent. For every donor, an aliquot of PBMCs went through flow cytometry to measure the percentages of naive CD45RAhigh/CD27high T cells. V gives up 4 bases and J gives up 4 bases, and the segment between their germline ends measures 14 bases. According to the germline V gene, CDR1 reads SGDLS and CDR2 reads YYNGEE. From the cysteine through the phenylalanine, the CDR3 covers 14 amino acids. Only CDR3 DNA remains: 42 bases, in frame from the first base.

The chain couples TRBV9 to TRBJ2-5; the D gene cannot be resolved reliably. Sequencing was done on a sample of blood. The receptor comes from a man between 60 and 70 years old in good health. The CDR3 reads CASSQYTGRETQYF. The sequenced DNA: TGTGCCAGCAGCCAGTATACGGGTAGAGAGACCCAGTACTTC.